These T cell receptor delta chains were read from a single sample in a study of DNA immune sequencing with unique molecular identifiers. TCRdb reanalysed the multiplex PCR reads via CATT. Here the sample spans 4,800 or so delta-chain clones, roughly 10% being singletons. Sequences were obtained from gamma-delta T cells enriched from blood buffy coat, or unenriched PBMCs (not recorded which). These receptors all stem from a human donor in good health. Both conserved end residues are part of each CDR3. A D gene is named only where the DNA matches it firmly. The size entry is marked missing in some rows and otherwise reads once, few, many or a size class.

TRDD3	TRDV2	many	TRDJ3	TGTGCCTGTGACACCCTCTTTCTGGGGGATACCCTCTCCTGGGACACCCGACAGATGTTTTTC	CACDTLFLGDTLSWDTRQMFF
.	TRDV1	few	TRDJ1	TGTGCTCTTGGGGAAAGGGACACTGAAACCACTCGGCGGGTTAGAAACAAACTCATCTTT	CALGERDTETTRRVRNKLIF
TRDD3	TRDV2	few	TRDJ1	TGTGCCTGTGACACACTACGTACTGGGGGATGGGACTACACCGATAAACTCATCTTT	CACDTLRTGGWDYTDKLIF
.	TRDV2	large	TRDJ1	TGTGCCTGTGACACCGTCGCGCTACCCGATAAACTCATCTTT	CACDTVALPDKLIF
TRDD3	TRDV2	medium-sized	TRDJ1	TGTGCCTGTGACAAGTGGGGGATCCCGCAAGTCACCGATAAACTCATCTTT	CACDKWGIPQVTDKLIF
TRDD3	TRDV2	medium-sized	TRDJ3	TGTGCCTGTGACACGATGACTGGGGGGGCGTCCTGGGACACCCGACAGATGTTTTTC	CACDTMTGGASWDTRQMFF
.	TRDV2	many	TRDJ1	TGTGCCTGTGACCCACTCCTGCAAAAACCGTACACCGATAAACTCATCTTT	CACDPLLQKPYTDKLIF
TRDD3	TRDV2	hyperexpanded	TRDJ1	TGTGCCTGTGCCCAACTGGGGGATAGGGACGATAAACTCATCTTT	CACAQLGDRDDKLIF
TRDD3	TRDV2	many	TRDJ1	TGTGCCTGTGACACGCCACTGGGGGATAGCGGGTACACCGATAAACTCATCTTT	CACDTPLGDSGYTDKLIF
TRDD3	TRDV2	many	TRDJ1	TGTGCCTGTGACACCGTCGGGGGATACAACACCGATAAACTCATCTTT	CACDTVGGYNTDKLIF
TRDD3	TRDV1	few	TRDJ1	TGTGCTCTTTGTACTGGGGGCGATAAACTCATCTTT	CALCTGGDKLIF
TRDD3	TRDV1	.	TRDJ1	TGTGCTCTTGGGGGAATATTCCGACTGGGGGATACCGATAAACTCATCTTT	CALGGIFRLGDTDKLIF